A single sample gave rise to the 30 T cell receptor beta chains below, sequenced in a study of a mutant IDH1 vaccine in newly diagnosed glioma. No antigens are known for them. The data were produced by immunoSEQ multiplex PCR, yet TCRdb's version contains in-frame clones alone and is incomplete. The table lists about 60,000 clones, around 84% of them singletons. Time point noted: week 5, during vaccination. Every vaccination contained 300 ug of the mutant IDH1 20-mer peptide and was paired with topical imiquimod. The specimen was PBMCs, collected from a glioma patient whose treatment included an IDH1 peptide vaccine. The receptors stem from a woman in her forties or fifties with glioma.

This clone was found a few times. This chain links TRBV28 with TRBJ2-5, with D unclear. The V end lost 3 bases, the J end lost 1 base, and 6 bases lay between the germline ends. Germline V gene sequence: CDR1 MDHEN, CDR2 SYDVKM. There are 13 residues in the CDR3. CDR3 protein: CASSLNSQETQYF. CDR3 nucleotides: TGTGCCAGCAGTTTGAACAGCCAAGAGACCCAGTACTTC. The full variable domain, with the rest looked up from reference TRBV28 and TRBJ2-5, is DVKVTQSSRYLVKRTGEKVFLECVQDMDHENMFWYRQDPGLGLRLIYFSYDVKMKEKGDIPEGYSVSREKKERFSLILESASTNQTSMYLCASSLNSQETQYFGPGTRLLVL.

The DNA of the CDR3 is TGTGCCATCACATACAGGGCGAACACTGAAGCTTTCTTT. Encoded protein: CAITYRANTEAFF. The chain links TRBV10-3 to TRBJ1-1; D perhaps matches TRBD1 (6 bases). The V end was cut by 7 bases, the J end by 1 base, with 10 bases between. CDR1 and CDR2 (germline): ENHRY, SYGVKD. The CDR3 has 13 amino acids.

The CDR3 region has the DNA TGTGCCAGCAGTTCACAGGGCCGGAACACCGGGGAGCTGTTTTTT. Its protein product is CASSSQGRNTGELFF. The chain recombines TRBV2 with TRBJ2-2; maybe TRBD1 (6 bases). The germline V and J ends were trimmed by 5 bases and 1 base, with 11 bases remaining between them. The CDR3 has 15 residues. Germline CDR1 and CDR2: SNHLY and FYNNEI.

The V gene is TRBV7-6, the J gene TRBJ2-2, with D perhaps matching TRBD1 (5 bases). V lost 5 bases and J lost 2, with 15 bases in between. The germline V gene has CDR1 SGHVS and CDR2 FNYEAQ. This CDR3 has 16 residues. The CDR3 DNA is TGTGCCAGCAGCCAGACAGAGCCTATTAACACCGGGGAGCTGTTTTTT. The encoded protein is CASSQTEPINTGELFF.

The rearrangement joins TRBV30 to TRBJ1-2; 8 nucleotides agree with TRBD1. The junction had 14 bases not matched to a gene; V was cut back by 1 base and J by 7 bases. In germline, CDR1 is GTSNPN, CDR2 SVGIG (reference sequence). The CDR3 contains 16 residues. DNA of the CDR3: TGTGCCTGGAGTGCTCCTCCCCAGGGGGCGGTTCGTGGCTACACCTTC. It encodes CAWSAPPQGAVRGYTF.

The gene calls are TRBV27 and TRBJ2-6; 7 nucleotides line up with TRBD2. V lost 8 bases, J lost 0 bases, and 13 bases stayed unmatched. CDR3 length: 18 residues. Germline V gives CDR1 MNHEY, CDR2 SMNVEV (reference sequence). CDR3 sequence (DNA): TGTGCCAGCCGCTCCCTGAGCGGGGAGCGCTCTGGGGCCAACGTCCTGACTTTC. Protein product: CASRSLSGERSGANVLTF.

This chain connects TRBV5-8 to TRBJ2-7; TRBD1 aligns across 9 bases. Germline V CDR1 and CDR2: SGHTS, YDEGEE. This CDR3 spans 15 amino acids. V lost 2 bases and J lost 3; bases outside the gene matches: 6. For the CDR3, the DNA is TGTGCCAGCAGCTTTAGAGGGACAGGGTTCTACGAGCAGTACTTC. Amino acids: CASSFRGTGFYEQYF.

The chain uses TRBV2 and TRBJ1-5; 7 bases match TRBD1. Losses at the gene ends were 2 bases for V and 7 bases for J; bases not matched to a gene: 11. CDR1 is SNHLY, CDR2 FYNNEI, per germline. The length of the CDR3 is 16 residues. CDR3 DNA: TGTGCCAGCAGTGAATCGGGGGGCGTACAGGGGCAGCCCCAGCATTTT. It encodes CASSESGGVQGQPQHF.

The chain employs TRBV13 and TRBJ2-7; 10 nucleotides line up with TRBD2. This CDR3 spans 14 amino acids. V gave up 4 bases and J gave up 6 bases; unmatched junction bases: 6. CDR1 PRHDT and CDR2 FYEKMQ come from the germline V gene (reference sequence). In DNA form, the CDR3 reads TGTGCCAGCAGCTCGGGACTAGCGTCGTTCGAGCAGTACTTC. Protein product: CASSSGLASFEQYF. The variable domain in full, with the rest retrieved from reference TRBV13 and TRBJ2-7, is AAGVIQSPRHLIKEKRETATLKCYPIPRHDTVYWYQQGPGQDPQFLISFYEKMQSDKGSIPDRFSAQQFSDYHSELNMSSLELGDSALYFCASSSGLASFEQYFGPGTRLTVT.

CDR3 nucleotide sequence: TGTGCCAGCAGCGGGTGGGGGCCTGAAGCTTTCTTT. It encodes CASSGWGPEAFF. The chain couples TRBV7-6 to TRBJ1-1, with D perhaps matching TRBD1 (6 bases). This CDR3 comprises 12 residues. Germline V gives CDR1 SGHVS, CDR2 FNYEAQ. The V and J ends lost 5 bases and 6 bases respectively, with 10 bases between them. The entire variable domain, with the rest obtained from reference TRBV7-6 and TRBJ1-1, is as follows: GAGVSQSPRYKVTKRGQDVALRCDPISGHVSLYWYRQALGQGPEFLTYFNYEAQQDKSGLPNDRFSAERPEGSISTLTIQRTEQRDSAMYRCASSGWGPEAFFGQGTRLTVV.

The rearrangement uses TRBV18 and TRBJ1-3, with no clear D. V lost 0 bases to trimming and J lost 0 bases, with 9 bases between them. In germline, CDR1 is KGHSH, CDR2 LQKENI. The CDR3 runs to 16 residues. The CDR3 DNA sequence: TGTGCCAGCTCACCACCGTCCGGGTACTCTGGAAACACCATATATTTT. Protein product: CASSPPSGYSGNTIYF. Variable domain in full (rest from reference TRBV18 and TRBJ1-3): NAGVMQNPRHLVRRRGQEARLRCSPMKGHSHVYWYRQLPEEGLKFMVYLQKENIIDESGMPKERFSAEFPKEGPSILRIQQVVRGDSAAYFCASSPPSGYSGNTIYFGEGSWLTVV.

The chain couples TRBV15 to TRBJ1-1; unclear D gene. CDR3 length: 14 residues. The germline V and J ends were trimmed by 1 base and 5 bases, with 11 bases remaining between them. Germline V gene lookup returns CDR1 LNHNV and CDR2 YYDKDF (reference sequence). Here the CDR3 DNA reads TGTGCCACCAGCAGAGCTGATGGGATAACTGAAGCTTTCTTT. Protein product: CATSRADGITEAFF.

The chain combines TRBV5-1 with TRBJ1-5; no clear D. This CDR3 is built from 15 residues. Germline CDR1 SGHRS, CDR2 YFSETQ. V was shortened by 1 base and J by 0 bases, with 8 bases between the two germline ends. The CDR3 region is CASSLLAGSNQPQHF. As DNA, the CDR3 is TGCGCCAGCAGCTTGTTGGCAGGTAGCAATCAGCCCCAGCATTTT.

The chain combines TRBV5-4 with TRBJ2-7; D is perhaps TRBD2 (5 bases). Germline loops: CDR1 SGHNT, CDR2 YYREEE (reference sequence). Trimming took 4 bases from V and 2 from J, leaving 16 bases between them. This CDR3 spans 15 amino acids. The CDR3, as DNA: TGTGCCAGCAGCCCCGAGCCCGATAGCGCCTACGAGCAGTACTTC. Its translation is CASSPEPDSAYEQYF.

The chain recombines TRBV14 with TRBJ1-6; possibly TRBD1 for D (5 bases). The CDR3 loop spans 13 amino acids. The V and J ends lost 8 bases and 4 bases respectively, with 9 bases between them. Germline CDR1 and CDR2: SGHDN and FVKESK. In DNA form, the CDR3 reads TGTGCCAGCGCCCGGGGGTATAATTCACCCCTCCACTTT. Translation: CASARGYNSPLHF.

This sequence joins TRBV11-3 and TRBJ2-1; 7 bases fit TRBD2. Germline CDR1 reads SGHNT; CDR2 reads YENEEA. V shed 0 bases and J 10 bases; nucleotides not matched to a gene: 6. The CDR3 runs 14 residues. Here the CDR3 DNA reads TGTGCCAGCAGCTTAGATCGGGTTAGCGGGGAGCAGTTCTTC. Its translation is CASSLDRVSGEQFF.

V gene TRBV13 combines with J gene TRBJ1-5; no clear D. The germline V and J ends were trimmed by 6 bases and 5 bases, with 23 bases remaining between them. CDR1 and CDR2 from the germline V gene are PRHDT and FYEKMQ (reference sequence). The CDR3 length is 17 residues. This CDR3 reads CASSPQRDPGAHQPQHF. The CDR3 coding sequence is TGTGCCAGCAGTCCCCAAAGAGATCCGGGAGCACATCAGCCCCAGCATTTT.

This chain joins TRBV5-5 and TRBJ1-1, with a weak D call TRBD1 (5 bases). V lost 9 bases and J 5 bases, leaving 23 bases between the germline ends. CDR1 is SGHKS and CDR2 is YYEKEE in the germline V gene (reference sequence). The length of the CDR3 is 15 residues. The CDR3 sequence: CATGSAGRSGTEAFF. The CDR3, as DNA: TGTGCCACCGGGTCCGCAGGGAGGTCGGGAACTGAAGCTTTCTTT.

The chain joins TRBV6-6 to TRBJ1-5; maybe TRBD1 (5 bases). CDR3 length: 14 residues. V dropped 2 bases and J dropped 4 bases, with 9 bases sitting between them. From germline, CDR1 is MNHNY and CDR2 SVGAGI (reference sequence). Here the CDR3 DNA reads TGTGCCAGCAGTTACGTGGGGGGGAATCAGCCCCAGCATTTT. Protein: CASSYVGGNQPQHF.

The chain links TRBV5-4 to TRBJ2-6, with 8 bases aligning to TRBD2. Germline V CDR1 and CDR2: SGHNT, YYREEE (reference sequence). The CDR3 contains 18 residues. J gave up 0 bases and V 3 bases, and 8 bases lay outside the gene matches. The DNA for the CDR3 is TGTGCCAGCAGCTCGGGAGGGGGTGTACTCTCTGGGGCCAACGTCCTGACTTTC. As protein: CASSSGGGVLSGANVLTF.

The V call is TRBV7-2, the J call TRBJ1-2, with D uncertain. The V end was cut by 5 bases, the J end by 5 bases, with 12 bases between. The CDR3 is 13 residues long. Germline CDR1 reads SGHTA; CDR2 reads FQGNSA. CDR3 sequence reads: CASSPQSRYGYTF. The CDR3 DNA follows: TGTGCCAGCAGCCCTCAGTCGCGATATGGCTACACCTTC.

The chain uses TRBV9 and TRBJ1-1, with 7 bases identical to TRBD1. Germline V gives CDR1 SGDLS, CDR2 YYNGEE. The CDR3 is made up of 16 amino acids. With V trimmed by 3 bases and J by 1 base, 9 bases remained unmatched. The CDR3 DNA reads TGTGCCAGCAGCGCCCACAGGGGAAGTGAGAACACTGAAGCTTTCTTT. Translation gives CASSAHRGSENTEAFF.

This clone was found a few times. V gene TRBV7-6 combines with J gene TRBJ2-1; 12 positions match TRBD2. This CDR3 region has 14 residues. The V segment lost 7 bases and the J segment 4 bases; nucleotides outside the gene matches: 2. Looked up from germline, CDR1 is SGHVS and CDR2 is FNYEAQ. CDR3 sequence (DNA): TGTGCCAGCACCGGACTAGCGGGGTACAATGAGCAGTTCTTC. Translation gives CASTGLAGYNEQFF.

This chain uses TRBV30 with TRBJ2-7; D gene unclear. The CDR3 has 11 residues. V was pared by 0 bases and J by 9 bases, with 9 bases between. Germline V CDR1 and CDR2: GTSNPN, SVGIG (reference sequence). The CDR3 DNA follows: TGTGCCTGGAGTGTCATGGGTGGGCAGTACTTC. Protein: CAWSVMGGQYF. Full variable domain (missing parts from reference TRBV30 and TRBJ2-7): SQTIHQWPATLVQPVGSPLSLECTVEGTSNPNLYWYRQAAGRGLQLLFYSVGIGQISSEVPQNLSASRPQDRQFILSSKKLLLSDSGFYLCAWSVMGGQYFGPGTRLTVT.

The J gene is TRBJ2-5, the V gene TRBV5-1, with 11 nucleotides matching TRBD2. V lost 4 bases and J lost 5; bases outside the gene matches: 16. Germline V gene data show CDR1 as SGHRS and CDR2 as YFSETQ. There are 18 residues in the CDR3. CDR3 residues: CASSMGTSGGPKRETQYF. The CDR3 coding sequence is TGCGCCAGCAGCATGGGCACTAGCGGGGGCCCCAAGCGGGAGACCCAGTACTTC.

The chain has TRBV6-1 and TRBJ1-1; D remains unclear. V lost 4 bases and J lost 1, with 7 bases in between. CDR1 is MNHNS, CDR2 SASEGT, per germline. There are 13 residues in the CDR3. DNA for the CDR3: TGTGCCAGCAGTGCACCAAAGAACACTGAAGCTTTCTTT. As protein: CASSAPKNTEAFF.

This chain uses TRBV7-9 with TRBJ2-1, with 7 bases lining up with TRBD2. The CDR3 is made up of 15 amino acids. The germline gives CDR1 SEHNR, CDR2 FQNEAQ (reference sequence). Germline trimming cut 1 base from V and 0 bases from J; bases unmatched to any gene: 0. This chain's CDR3 is CASSLGTSSYNEQFF. The CDR3 DNA sequence: TGTGCCAGCAGCTTAGGGACTAGCTCCTACAATGAGCAGTTCTTC.

The chain employs TRBV7-9 and TRBJ2-6, with D hard to call. Trimming took 7 bases from V and 0 from J, leaving 4 bases between them. CDR1 and CDR2 from the germline V gene are SEHNR and FQNEAQ (reference sequence). This CDR3 spans 13 amino acids. The CDR3 loop reads CASIGSGANVLTF. In DNA form, the CDR3 reads TGTGCCAGCATCGGCTCTGGGGCCAACGTCCTGACTTTC. Using reference TRBV7-9 and TRBJ2-6 for the parts outside the CDR3, the full variable domain is DTGVSQNPRHKITKRGQNVTFRCDPISEHNRLYWYRQTLGQGPEFLTYFQNEAQLEKSRLLSDRFSAERPKGSFSTLEIQRTEQGDSAMYLCASIGSGANVLTFGAGSRLTVL.

V is TRBV19 and J is TRBJ2-3; possibly TRBD2 for D (6 bases). The V gene's germline CDR1 is LNHDA and CDR2 SQIVND (reference sequence). V dropped 4 bases and J dropped 3 bases, with 8 bases sitting between them. The CDR3 consists of 13 residues. CDR3 in DNA: TGTGCCAGTAGTAGGGCGGGGACAGATACGCAGTATTTT. Translating it yields CASSRAGTDTQYF.

The sample holds a few counts of this clone. This chain links TRBV28 with TRBJ1-2, with D uncertain. This CDR3 is 11 amino acids long. Between the trimmed V and J ends, which lost 3 bases and 3 bases, there was a span of 2 bases. Germline V CDR1 and CDR2: MDHEN, SYDVKM. For the CDR3, the DNA is TGTGCCAGCAGTTTGGACTATGGCTACACCTTC. It encodes CASSLDYGYTF.